This passage covers 30 T cell receptor beta chains from one sample sequenced in a study of T cell responses to AZD1222 COVID-19 vaccine. Libraries were prepared by immunoSEQ multiplex PCR; TCRdb keeps only in-frame clonotypes and omits some of them. The data contain some 120,000 clones, roughly 85% of them singletons. The source was peripheral blood, collected on day 0 of AZD1222 vaccination. Receptor source: an adult in good health.

The rearrangement joins TRBV19 to TRBJ1-1, with D maybe TRBD1 (5 bases). CDR1 and CDR2 from the germline V gene are LNHDA and SQIVND (reference sequence). The CDR3 is made up of 16 amino acids. V gave up 3 bases and J gave up 4 bases, with 18 bases separating them. CDR3 DNA sequence: TGTGCCAGTAGTATTAGATCCGGGACCCCGGGCACTGAAGCTTTCTTT. Amino acids: CASSIRSGTPGTEAFF.

The chain carries TRBV4-2 and TRBJ2-1, with TRBD2 identical over 12 bases. The CDR3 has 17 amino acids. Germline assignment: CDR1 LGHNA and CDR2 YNFKEQ. Trimming removed 0 bases from V and 4 bases from J; junction bases left unmatched: 4. The CDR3 region is CASSQDPLAGGYNEQFF. In DNA, the CDR3 is TGTGCCAGCAGCCAAGACCCACTAGCGGGAGGTTACAATGAGCAGTTCTTC.

V usage is TRBV3-1 (or the pseudogene TRBV3-2) and J usage is TRBJ1-1; D is uncertain. The CDR3 length is 11 residues. Trimming shortened V by 0 bases and J by 13 bases, and 9 bases separated the two germline ends. Germline V lookup: CDR1 LGHDT, CDR2 YNNKEL (reference sequence). The CDR3 bases are TGTGCCAGCAGCCAAGATTCTCACAATTTCTTT. Translation gives CASSQDSHNFF.

This rearrangement joins TRBV18 to TRBJ2-1, with D perhaps assigned TRBD1 or TRBD2 (5 bases each). The germline CDR1 and CDR2 sequences are KGHSH and LQKENI. The CDR3 spans 15 residues. V dropped 6 bases and J dropped 4 bases, with 16 bases sitting between them. CDR3 sequence (DNA): TGTGCCAGCTCTCCAGGCGAGGGGTTTTACAATGAGCAGTTCTTC. Its translation is CASSPGEGFYNEQFF.

The CDR3: CASSFSVRGAASDTQYF. The CDR3 nucleotides read TGTGCCAGCAGCTTTTCCGTACGGGGGGCGGCCTCAGATACGCAGTATTTT. This chain connects TRBV5-4 to TRBJ2-3, with D possibly TRBD2 on 7 matching bases. The CDR3 covers 17 residues. The V end was cut by 2 bases, the J end by 4 bases, with 20 bases between. Germline V lookup: CDR1 SGHNT, CDR2 YYREEE (reference sequence).

The chain employs TRBV3-1 (or the pseudogene TRBV3-2) and TRBJ1-1; perhaps TRBD1 as D (5 bases). V lost 6 bases, J lost 5 bases, and 19 bases lay in between. The germline gives CDR1 LGHDT, CDR2 YNNKEL (reference sequence). The CDR3 sequence is 15 residues long. This CDR3 is CASSPPAGAGTEAFF. DNA of the CDR3: TGTGCCAGCAGTCCACCGGCCGGGGCAGGGACTGAAGCTTTCTTT.

The J gene is TRBJ2-3, the V gene TRBV7-2; 15 bases match TRBD2. The CDR3 loop spans 18 amino acids. With 5 bases clipped from V and 0 bases from J, the junction kept 6 bases outside the gene matches. Germline V lookup: CDR1 SGHTA, CDR2 FQGNSA. CDR3: CASSIGLAGGSSTDTQYF. The CDR3 region has the DNA TGTGCCAGCAGCATCGGACTAGCGGGGGGGTCTAGCACAGATACGCAGTATTTT.

This chain joins TRBV3-1 (or the pseudogene TRBV3-2) and TRBJ1-6; no clear D. Trimming shortened V by 2 bases and J by 5 bases, and 16 bases separated the two germline ends. The CDR3 sequence is 17 residues long. CDR1 and CDR2 (germline): LGHDT, YNNKEL (reference sequence). The CDR3 protein is CASSQPIRALDNSPLHF. CDR3 nucleotides: TGTGCCAGCAGCCAACCAATCCGGGCCCTTGATAATTCACCCCTCCACTTT.

This chain uses TRBV2 with TRBJ1-5; D uncertain. Per germline, CDR1 SNHLY and CDR2 FYNNEI. V lost 4 bases, J lost 6 bases, and 10 bases lay in between. CDR3 length: 13 amino acids. The CDR3 region has the DNA TGTGCCAGCAGTGGCGGACGTCTTCAGCCCCAGCATTTT. Amino acids: CASSGGRLQPQHF.

This rearrangement joins TRBV2 to TRBJ2-5; TRBD2 matches 8 bases. Germline CDR1 is SNHLY and CDR2 is FYNNEI. Trimming cost V 1 base and J 5 bases; bases outside gene matches: 6. This CDR3 is built from 15 residues. Here the CDR3 reads CASSEGGGLGETQYF. CDR3 coding DNA: TGTGCCAGCAGTGAAGGCGGGGGGCTGGGGGAGACCCAGTACTTC.

This clone was counted a single time. The V gene is TRBV11-2, the J gene TRBJ2-7; 8 bases agree with TRBD1. Germline trimming cut 1 base from V and 3 bases from J; bases unmatched to any gene: 11. Germline V lookup: CDR1 SGHAT, CDR2 FQNNGV. The CDR3 extends over 17 amino acids. The CDR3: CASSLVVWDRLVYEQYF. CDR3 nucleotide sequence: TGTGCCAGCAGCTTAGTAGTCTGGGACAGGTTAGTCTACGAGCAGTACTTC.

This rearrangement joins TRBV9 to TRBJ1-4, with 8 nucleotides matching TRBD1. Germline CDR1 SGDLS, CDR2 YYNGEE. The CDR3 covers 15 residues. Trimming at V came to 4 bases and at J to 7 bases, leaving 9 bases not matched to a gene. CDR3 region: CASSPSDRAAEKLFF. In nucleotides, the CDR3 is TGTGCCAGCAGCCCATCGGACAGGGCAGCTGAAAAACTGTTTTTT.

The chain has TRBV27 and TRBJ2-1; D is uncertain. Between the trimmed V and J ends, which lost 8 bases and 4 bases, there was a span of 18 bases. The CDR3 is made up of 15 amino acids. Germline V gives CDR1 MNHEY, CDR2 SMNVEV (reference sequence). The CDR3 DNA sequence: TGTGCCAGCTCGCCGGCAGCTTACCTTTACAATGAGCAGTTCTTC. Protein product: CASSPAAYLYNEQFF.

The V gene is TRBV5-4, the J gene TRBJ2-2, with D maybe TRBD1 (5 bases). The germline V and J ends were trimmed by 4 bases and 7 bases, with 14 bases remaining between them. Germline CDR1 SGHNT, CDR2 YYREEE (reference sequence). The CDR3 consists of 14 residues. The chain's CDR3 is CASSGAQGFGELFF. CDR3 in DNA: TGTGCCAGCAGCGGGGCCCAGGGCTTCGGGGAGCTGTTTTTT.

Details on this clone: One end of the junction does not line up with germline, which may come from a read error. The rearrangement uses TRBV3-1 (or the pseudogene TRBV3-2) and TRBJ1-3; no clear D. This CDR3 is built from 14 residues. CDR1 and CDR2 (germline): LGHDT, YNNKEL (reference sequence). The CDR3 DNA reads TGTGCCAGCAGTCAAGGGAGTCAGAGAAACACCATATATTTT. Translation: CASSQGSQRNTIYF.

V gene TRBV13 combines with J gene TRBJ1-6; D gene unclear. Per germline, CDR1 PRHDT and CDR2 FYEKMQ (reference sequence). V lost 5 bases and J 7 bases, leaving 15 bases between the germline ends. This CDR3 comprises 15 residues. The DNA of the CDR3 is TGTGCCAGCAGCAATTCCGCCCGGAGAAATTCACCCCTCCACTTT. Translating gives CASSNSARRNSPLHF.

The chain joins TRBV18 to TRBJ1-5; D ambiguous. The CDR3 covers 14 residues. V was clipped by 6 bases and J by 7 bases, with 16 bases between them. Germline V CDR1 and CDR2: KGHSH, LQKENI. The CDR3, as DNA: TGTGCCAGCTCCCCCGACATGGGTGGACAGCCCCAGCATTTT. Its translation is CASSPDMGGQPQHF. The variable domain in full, completed from reference TRBV18 and TRBJ1-5, reads NAGVMQNPRHLVRRRGQEARLRCSPMKGHSHVYWYRQLPEEGLKFMVYLQKENIIDESGMPKERFSAEFPKEGPSILRIQQVVRGDSAAYFCASSPDMGGQPQHFGDGTRLSIL.

The CDR3 nucleotides are TGTGCCAGTAGTCCCTTCCGGGGCGGAGAGAACACTGAAGCTTTCTTT. Amino acid sequence: CASSPFRGGENTEAFF. The chain uses TRBV19 and TRBJ1-1, with D possibly TRBD1 on 5 matching bases. There are 16 residues in the CDR3. Germline V CDR1 and CDR2: LNHDA, SQIVND (reference sequence). Trimming stripped 5 bases from V and 1 base from J, with 17 bases between.

The gene calls are TRBV5-1 and TRBJ1-1; 8 bases map to TRBD1. CDR1 and CDR2 (germline): SGHRS, YFSETQ. The CDR3 runs to 16 residues. V shed 1 base, J shed 4 bases, and the junction held 9 bases outside the gene matches. CDR3 in amino acids: CASSLWSQGALTEAFF. Here the CDR3 DNA reads TGCGCCAGCAGCTTGTGGTCCCAGGGGGCGCTCACTGAAGCTTTCTTT. The variable domain in full, with the rest retrieved from reference TRBV5-1 and TRBJ1-1, is KAGVTQTPRYLIKTRGQQVTLSCSPISGHRSVSWYQQTPGQGLQFLFEYFSETQRNKGNFPGRFSGRQFSNSRSEMNVSTLELGDSALYLCASSLWSQGALTEAFFGQGTRLTVV.

The rearrangement joins TRBV27 to TRBJ2-7; TRBD2 matches at 9 bases. V lost 2 bases, J lost 6 bases, and 14 bases stayed unmatched. This CDR3 region has 17 residues. Germline V gives CDR1 MNHEY, CDR2 SMNVEV (reference sequence). CDR3 region: CASSLRASGVLGAEQYF. DNA of the CDR3: TGTGCCAGCAGTTTAAGGGCTAGCGGGGTCTTAGGAGCCGAGCAGTACTTC.

The chain employs TRBV5-4 and TRBJ2-1; 14 bases fit TRBD2. With V trimmed by 4 bases and J by 0 bases, 12 bases remained unmatched. Germline-derived CDR1 and CDR2 are SGHNT and YYREEE (reference sequence). The CDR3 has 20 amino acids. The CDR3 coding sequence is TGTGCCAGCAGCCGAGGAGGACTAGCGGGAGGCCGGAGCTCCTACAATGAGCAGTTCTTC. It is translated as CASSRGGLAGGRSSYNEQFF.

The rearrangement links TRBV29-1 to TRBJ2-7, with 9 bases matching TRBD1. This CDR3 is 14 amino acids long. J gave up 3 bases and V 4 bases, and 7 bases lay outside the gene matches. The germline gives CDR1 SQVTM, CDR2 ANQGSEA. The CDR3 reads CSVVGDRENYEQYF. CDR3 DNA sequence: TGCAGCGTTGTAGGGGACAGGGAGAACTACGAGCAGTACTTC.

This CDR3 reads CASSQDTAPLEQYF. The CDR3 nucleotides are TGTGCCAGCAGCCAAGATACAGCACCTCTCGAGCAGTACTTC. The chain couples TRBV3-1 (or the pseudogene TRBV3-2) to TRBJ2-7; D unresolved. Per germline, CDR1 LGHDT and CDR2 YNNKEL (reference sequence). The CDR3 spans 14 residues. V lost 0 bases, J lost 6 bases, and 12 bases lay in between.

V gene TRBV24-1 combines with J gene TRBJ1-4; D unresolved. The CDR3 covers 13 residues. In germline, CDR1 is KGHDR, CDR2 SFDVKD. V lost 5 bases, J lost 6 bases, and 9 bases lay in between. CDR3 region: CATSGGRDEKLFF. CDR3 in DNA: TGTGCCACCAGTGGAGGGAGGGATGAAAAACTGTTTTTT.

The chain is built from TRBV10-1 and TRBJ1-2; 9 bases map to TRBD1. CDR1 WNHNN and CDR2 SYGVQD come from the germline V gene (reference sequence). This CDR3 spans 14 amino acids. The ends lost 8 bases at V and 2 bases at J; junction bases unmatched: 6. This CDR3 is CASFKGTGNYGYTF. CDR3 DNA: TGCGCCAGCTTCAAAGGGACAGGGAACTATGGCTACACCTTC.

The rearrangement joins TRBV6-1 to TRBJ2-1, with D perhaps being TRBD1 or TRBD2 (5 bases each). This CDR3 is 17 amino acids long. The germline V gene has CDR1 MNHNS and CDR2 SASEGT. Trimming removed 1 base from V and 7 bases from J, with 20 bases in between. This chain's CDR3 is CASSEVRIGEGRNEQFF. CDR3 sequence (DNA): TGTGCCAGCAGTGAAGTCCGTATTGGTGAGGGGAGAAATGAGCAGTTCTTC.

This clone has just one count. The chain recombines TRBV4-1 with TRBJ1-5; the D is unclear. Germline V gene data show CDR1 as MGHRA and CDR2 as YSYEKL. The CDR3 consists of 14 residues. V lost 2 bases and J lost 1, with 6 bases in between. The CDR3 sequence: CASSQLYSNQPQHF. As DNA, the CDR3 is TGCGCCAGCAGCCAACTATACAGCAATCAGCCCCAGCATTTT.

This chain links TRBV5-1 with TRBJ2-5, with D hard to call. CDR3 size: 14 residues. Trimming left V 5 bases short and J 0 bases short, with 11 bases between. Germline-derived CDR1 and CDR2 are SGHRS and YFSETQ. This chain's CDR3 is CASSPGTDQETQYF. CDR3 sequence (DNA): TGCGCCAGCAGTCCCGGAACGGACCAAGAGACCCAGTACTTC.

The chain recombines TRBV19 with TRBJ1-5; unclear D gene. V was pared by 3 bases and J by 3 bases, with 9 bases between. Germline values: CDR1 LNHDA, CDR2 SQIVND (reference sequence). This CDR3 spans 14 amino acids. CDR3 protein: CASSIPPPNQPQHF. The CDR3 DNA sequence: TGTGCCAGTAGTATCCCCCCACCCAATCAGCCCCAGCATTTT.

The V gene is TRBV5-4, the J gene TRBJ2-5; TRBD1 or TRBD2 may be the D gene (5 bases each). Germline V lookup: CDR1 SGHNT, CDR2 YYREEE (reference sequence). This CDR3 comprises 14 residues. Trimming removed 4 bases at V and 4 bases at J, with 14 bases between. DNA for the CDR3: TGTGCCAGCAGCCTCGGGACGGAGCGAGAGACCCAGTACTTC. Translated: CASSLGTERETQYF.